This T cell receptor beta chain was profiled in a study of blood T cell repertoires in COVID-19. Study-level background: Some COVID-19 samples were acute and others convalescent; all came from the United States, Italy and Spain. Sample material is recorded as cDNA or gDNA derived from T cells, B-cell-depleted T cells, or PBMCs.

By sample fraction, this clone is medium-sized. Authors' analysis steps: Amplification of reference gene primers provided the estimated nucleated cell counts. The data were produced by immunoSEQ multiplex PCR, yet TCRdb's version contains in-frame clones alone and is incomplete. D and trimming were read from the DNA, whereas the V and J calls and clone size are those reported in that table. The sample includes 25,000 to 30,000 clones, about 94% seen only once; the top ten take roughly 4.2%. The receptor comes from a human donor with active COVID-19. The donor label of this sample is uncertain. The sample consisted of peripheral blood.

This chain's CDR3 is CSVEVWDSSYNEQFF. CDR3 DNA: TGCAGCGTTGAAGTGTGGGACAGCTCCTACAATGAGCAGTTCTTC. The chain links TRBV29-1 to TRBJ2-1; 7 positions agree with TRBD1. CDR1 is SQVTM, CDR2 ANQGSEA, per germline. J gave up 0 bases and V 1 base, and 3 bases lay outside the gene matches. This CDR3 is 15 amino acids long.